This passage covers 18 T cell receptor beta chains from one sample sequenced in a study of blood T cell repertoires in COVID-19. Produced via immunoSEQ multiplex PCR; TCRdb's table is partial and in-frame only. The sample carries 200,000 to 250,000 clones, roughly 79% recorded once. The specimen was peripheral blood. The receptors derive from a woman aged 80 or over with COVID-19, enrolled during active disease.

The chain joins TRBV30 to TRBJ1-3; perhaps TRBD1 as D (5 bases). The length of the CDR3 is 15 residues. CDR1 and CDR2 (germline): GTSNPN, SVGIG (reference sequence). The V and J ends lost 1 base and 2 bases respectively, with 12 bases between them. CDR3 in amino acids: CAWSAAGTTGNTIYF. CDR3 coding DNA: TGTGCCTGGAGTGCAGCAGGGACTACTGGAAACACCATATATTTT.

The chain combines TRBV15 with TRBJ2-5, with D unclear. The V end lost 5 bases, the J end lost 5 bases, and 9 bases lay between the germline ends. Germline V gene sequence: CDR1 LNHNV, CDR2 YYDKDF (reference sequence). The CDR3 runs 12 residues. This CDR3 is CATSDFEETQYF. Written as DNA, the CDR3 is TGTGCCACCAGCGACTTCGAGGAGACCCAGTACTTC.

The CDR3 reads CASSLAQGVPLYNEQFF. In DNA, the CDR3 is TGTGCCAGCAGTTTAGCACAGGGGGTTCCCCTTTACAATGAGCAGTTCTTC. V usage is TRBV27 and J usage is TRBJ2-1, with TRBD1 matching over 8 bases. V shed 2 bases, J shed 4 bases, and the junction held 10 bases outside the gene matches. There are 17 residues in the CDR3. Germline CDR1 and CDR2: MNHEY and SMNVEV (reference sequence).

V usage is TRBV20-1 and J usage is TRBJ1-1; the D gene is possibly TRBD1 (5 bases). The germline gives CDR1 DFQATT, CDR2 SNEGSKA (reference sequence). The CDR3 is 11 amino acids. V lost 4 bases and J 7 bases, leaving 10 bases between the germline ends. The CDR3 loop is CSAIRALEAFF. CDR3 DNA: TGCAGTGCTATCAGGGCGCTTGAAGCTTTCTTT.

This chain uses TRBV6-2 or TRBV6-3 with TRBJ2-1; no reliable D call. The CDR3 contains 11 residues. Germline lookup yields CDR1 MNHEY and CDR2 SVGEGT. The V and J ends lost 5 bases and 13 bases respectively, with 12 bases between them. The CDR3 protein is CASSAFVAQFF. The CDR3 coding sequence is TGTGCCAGCAGTGCCTTTGTGGCTCAGTTCTTC.

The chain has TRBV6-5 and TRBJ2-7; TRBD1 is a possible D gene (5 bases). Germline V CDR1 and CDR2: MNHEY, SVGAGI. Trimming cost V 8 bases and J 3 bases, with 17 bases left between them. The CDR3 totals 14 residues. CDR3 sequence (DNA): TGTGCCAGCGGTAATCAGGGCTCTCGCTACGAGCAGTACTTC. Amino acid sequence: CASGNQGSRYEQYF.

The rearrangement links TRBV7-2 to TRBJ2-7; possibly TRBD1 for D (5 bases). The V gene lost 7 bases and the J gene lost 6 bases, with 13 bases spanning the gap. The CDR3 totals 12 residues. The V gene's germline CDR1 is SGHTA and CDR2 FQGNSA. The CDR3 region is CASKKRGSEQYF. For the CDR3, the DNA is TGTGCCAGCAAGAAAAGGGGTTCCGAGCAGTACTTC.

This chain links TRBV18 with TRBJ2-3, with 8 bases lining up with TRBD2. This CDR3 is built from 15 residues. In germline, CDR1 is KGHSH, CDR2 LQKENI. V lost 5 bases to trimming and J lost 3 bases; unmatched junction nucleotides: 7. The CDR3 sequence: CASSTYPGGTDTQYF. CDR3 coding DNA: TGTGCCAGCTCAACCTATCCGGGAGGGACAGATACGCAGTATTTT.

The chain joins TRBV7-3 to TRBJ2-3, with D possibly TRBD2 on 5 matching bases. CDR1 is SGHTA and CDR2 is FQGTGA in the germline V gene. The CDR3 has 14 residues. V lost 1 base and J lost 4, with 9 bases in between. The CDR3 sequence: CASSLSPGSDTQYF. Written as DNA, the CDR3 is TGTGCCAGCAGCTTAAGTCCGGGGTCAGATACGCAGTATTTT.

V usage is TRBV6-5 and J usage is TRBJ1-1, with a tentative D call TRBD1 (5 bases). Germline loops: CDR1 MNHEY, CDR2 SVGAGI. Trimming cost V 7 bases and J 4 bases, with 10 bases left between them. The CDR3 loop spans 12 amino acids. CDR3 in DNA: TGTGCCAGCATCCTGGACACCACTGAAGCTTTCTTT. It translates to CASILDTTEAFF.

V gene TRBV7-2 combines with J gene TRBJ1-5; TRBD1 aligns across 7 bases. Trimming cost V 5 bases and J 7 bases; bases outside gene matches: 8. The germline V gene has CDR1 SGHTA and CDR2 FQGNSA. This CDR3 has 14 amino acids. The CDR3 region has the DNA TGTGCCAGCAGCATGGGACAGTGGTTGCAGCCCCAGCATTTT. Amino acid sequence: CASSMGQWLQPQHF.

CDR3 region: CASSLWGLSNQPQHF. The DNA for the CDR3 is TGTGCCAGCAGCTTGTGGGGCCTTAGCAATCAGCCCCAGCATTTT. This chain uses TRBV5-6 with TRBJ1-5; D might be TRBD1 (5 bases). V was trimmed by 1 base and J by 0 bases, leaving 8 bases between them. This CDR3 has 15 residues. The germline gives CDR1 SGHDT, CDR2 YYEEEE.

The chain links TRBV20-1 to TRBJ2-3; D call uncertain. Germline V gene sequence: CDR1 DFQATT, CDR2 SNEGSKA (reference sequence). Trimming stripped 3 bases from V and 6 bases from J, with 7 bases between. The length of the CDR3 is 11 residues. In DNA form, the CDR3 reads TGCAGTGCTAGGGGCCGTGATACGCAGTATTTT. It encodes CSARGRDTQYF.

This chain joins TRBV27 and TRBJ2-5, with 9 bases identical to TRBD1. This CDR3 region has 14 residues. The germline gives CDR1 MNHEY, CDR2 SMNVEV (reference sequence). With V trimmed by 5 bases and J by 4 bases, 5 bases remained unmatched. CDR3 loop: CASSPNRGPETQYF. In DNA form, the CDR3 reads TGTGCCAGCAGTCCCAACAGGGGGCCAGAGACCCAGTACTTC.

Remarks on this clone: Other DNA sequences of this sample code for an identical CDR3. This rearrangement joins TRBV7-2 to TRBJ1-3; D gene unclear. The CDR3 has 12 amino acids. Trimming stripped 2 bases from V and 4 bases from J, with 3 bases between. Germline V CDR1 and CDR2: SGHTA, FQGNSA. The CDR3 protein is CASSLTGNTIYF. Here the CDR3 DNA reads TGTGCCAGCAGCTTAACAGGAAACACCATATATTTT.

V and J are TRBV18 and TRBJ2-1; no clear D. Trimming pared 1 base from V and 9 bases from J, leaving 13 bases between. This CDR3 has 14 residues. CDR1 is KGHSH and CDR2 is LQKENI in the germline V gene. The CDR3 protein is CASSPRSSGLEQFF. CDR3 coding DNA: TGTGCCAGCTCACCACGGTCGTCAGGTCTTGAGCAGTTCTTC.

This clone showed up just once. CDR3 sequence reads: CASSLPSGPLHF. CDR3 sequence (DNA): TGTGCCAGCAGTTTACCCTCGGGACCCCTCCACTTT. This chain links TRBV28 with TRBJ1-6; D not resolved. Germline lookup yields CDR1 MDHEN and CDR2 SYDVKM. Trimming cost V 2 bases and J 12 bases, with 8 bases left between them. There are 12 residues in the CDR3.

The CDR3 coding sequence is TGTGCCAGCAGTTTACGGGAAAATCAGCCCCAGCATTTT. Translation: CASSLRENQPQHF. This chain connects TRBV12-3 or TRBV12-4 to TRBJ1-5; no reliable D call. V was trimmed by 2 bases and J by 4 bases, leaving 6 bases between them. The CDR3 has 13 amino acids.